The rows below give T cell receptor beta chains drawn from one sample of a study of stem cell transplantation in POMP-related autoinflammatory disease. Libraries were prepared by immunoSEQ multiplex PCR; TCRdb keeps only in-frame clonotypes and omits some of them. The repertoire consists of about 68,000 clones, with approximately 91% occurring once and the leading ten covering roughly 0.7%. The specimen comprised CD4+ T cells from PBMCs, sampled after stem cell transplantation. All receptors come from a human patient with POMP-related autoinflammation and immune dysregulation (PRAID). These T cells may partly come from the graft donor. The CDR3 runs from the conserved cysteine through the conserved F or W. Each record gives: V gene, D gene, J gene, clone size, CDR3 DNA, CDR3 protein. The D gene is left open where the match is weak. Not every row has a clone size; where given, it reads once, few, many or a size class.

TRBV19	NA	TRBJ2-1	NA	TGTGCCAGTACCAACTCAGGGGAGGGTGAGCAGTTCTTC	CASTNSGEGEQFF
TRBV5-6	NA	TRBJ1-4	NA	TGTGCCAGCAAGGGAATGGAGGGCGAAAAACTGTTTTTT	CASKGMEGEKLFF
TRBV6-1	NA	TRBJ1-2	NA	TGTGCCAGCAGTGAAGATCGCAGGGTCTATGGCTACACCTTC	CASSEDRRVYGYTF
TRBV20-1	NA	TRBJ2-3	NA	TGCAGTGCTAGTATCGGCCCAGATACGCAGTATTTT	CSASIGPDTQYF
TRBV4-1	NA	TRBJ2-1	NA	TGCGCCAGCAGCCAAGATCGTACGGGGGCACACAATGAGCAGTTCTTC	CASSQDRTGAHNEQFF
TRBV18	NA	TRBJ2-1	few	TGTGCCAGCTCACCACAAGGGGCCGGCTACAATGAGCAGTTCTTC	CASSPQGAGYNEQFF
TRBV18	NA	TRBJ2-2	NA	TGTGCCAGCTCACCTCCAGGGGGGAGCTTCACCGGGGAGCTGTTTTTT	CASSPPGGSFTGELFF
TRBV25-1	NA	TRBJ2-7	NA	TGTGCCAGCAGTGAGGTGGGGGCCTCTTACGAGCAGTACTTC	CASSEVGASYEQYF
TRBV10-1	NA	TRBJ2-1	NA	TGCGCCAGCAGTGAGAGAAGGGATGTGAATGAGCAGTTCTTC	CASSERRDVNEQFF
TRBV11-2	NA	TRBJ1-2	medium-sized	TGTGCCAGCAGCGCAGAAAACTATGGCTACACCTTC	CASSAENYGYTF
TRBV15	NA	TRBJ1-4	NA	TGTGCCACCAGCAGTCTATATGGGGGGGACGAAAAACTGTTTTTT	CATSSLYGGDEKLFF
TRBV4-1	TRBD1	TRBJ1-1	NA	TGCGCCAGCAGCCTCTACCCAGGGGGCGGTGAAGCTTTCTTT	CASSLYPGGGEAFF
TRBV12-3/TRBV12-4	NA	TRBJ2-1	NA	TGTGCCAGCAGCGGAAGGACACGGAATGAGCAGTTCTTC	CASSGRTRNEQFF
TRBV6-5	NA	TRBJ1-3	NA	TGTGCCAGCAGTTTACAAGGAACCTCTGGAAACACCATATATTTT	CASSLQGTSGNTIYF
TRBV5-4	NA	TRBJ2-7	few	TGTGCCAGCAGCCCTGTTAGCTCCTACGAGCAGTACTTC	CASSPVSSYEQYF
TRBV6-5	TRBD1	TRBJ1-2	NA	TGTGCCAGCAGTTCGACAGGGAACTATGGCTACACCTTC	CASSSTGNYGYTF
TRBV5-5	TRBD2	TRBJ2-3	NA	TGTGCCAGCAGCGGGGGACTAGCGGCCTTCACAGATACGCAGTATTTT	CASSGGLAAFTDTQYF
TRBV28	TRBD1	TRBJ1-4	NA	TGTGCCAGCAGCTCTCACAGGGGGCGGATAGCTAATGAAAAACTGTTTTTT	CASSSHRGRIANEKLFF
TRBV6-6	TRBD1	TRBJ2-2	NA	TGTGCCACCCGGGACAGGGAGGATGGCACCGGGGAGCTGTTTTTT	CATRDREDGTGELFF
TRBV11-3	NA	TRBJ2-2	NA	TGTGCCAGCAGCTTACAGTTCGGGGAGCTGTTTTTT	CASSLQFGELFF
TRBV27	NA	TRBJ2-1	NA	TGTGCCAGCAGTTACTTGATCGGTAGCCCCTACAATGAGCAGTTCTTC	CASSYLIGSPYNEQFF
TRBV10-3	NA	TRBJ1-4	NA	TGTGCCATCAGTGATTCGGATGAAAAATTGTTTTTT	CAISDSDEKLFF
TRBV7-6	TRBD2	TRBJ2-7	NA	TGTGCCAGCAGCTTACGGGATGGCGGGAGAGGGAGCGAGCAGTACTTC	CASSLRDGGRGSEQYF
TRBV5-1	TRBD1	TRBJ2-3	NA	TGCGCCAGCAGCCCACAGGGGGAAACGCAGTATTTT	CASSPQGETQYF
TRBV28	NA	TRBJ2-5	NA	TGTGCCAGCAGTAAACCACAGGTAGAGACCCAGTACTTC	CASSKPQVETQYF
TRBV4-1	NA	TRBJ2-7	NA	TGCGCCAGCAGCAAGGGGAAAGGGTACGAGCAGTACTTC	CASSKGKGYEQYF
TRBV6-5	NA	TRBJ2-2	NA	TGTGCCAGCAGCCGACCGAGACTGACCGGGGAGCTGTTTTTT	CASSRPRLTGELFF
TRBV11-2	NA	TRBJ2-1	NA	TGTGCCAGCAGCCCCTCTCGGGGGAATGAGCAGTTCTTC	CASSPSRGNEQFF
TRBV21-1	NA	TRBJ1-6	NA	TGTGCCAGCGACGGAGGGGATAGCTCCTATAATTCACCCCTCCACTTT	CASDGGDSSYNSPLHF
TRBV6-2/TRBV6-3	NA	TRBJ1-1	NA	TGTGCCAGCAGTTACGGAGGGAGGACTGAAGCTTTCTTT	CASSYGGRTEAFF
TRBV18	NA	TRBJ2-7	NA	TGTGCCAGCTCACCTAACAGGGATTACGAGCAGTACTTC	CASSPNRDYEQYF
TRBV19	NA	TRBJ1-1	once	TGTGCCAGTAGTAACTCTGGCCTTCTTAACACTGAAGCTTTCTTT	CASSNSGLLNTEAFF
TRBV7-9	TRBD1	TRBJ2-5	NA	TGTGCCAGCAGCTTACTCGGCGGGGACAGGGGGCCGGAGACCCAGTACTTC	CASSLLGGDRGPETQYF
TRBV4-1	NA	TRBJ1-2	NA	TGCGCCAGCAGCCCCCTGGGGCAGTACCAAAACTATGGCTACACCTTC	CASSPLGQYQNYGYTF
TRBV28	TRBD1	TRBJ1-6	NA	TGTGCCAGCACCTACAGGGGGCTACCCCTCCACTTT	CASTYRGLPLHF
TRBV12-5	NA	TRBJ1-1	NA	TGTGCTAGTGGTTTGGTGAGGGGTATGAACACTGAAGCTTTCTTT	CASGLVRGMNTEAFF
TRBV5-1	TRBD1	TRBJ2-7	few	TGCGCCAGCAGCCCGGGACAGGGGATATACGAGCAGTACTTC	CASSPGQGIYEQYF
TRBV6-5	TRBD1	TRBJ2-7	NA	TGTGCCAGCAGTACAGGGACAGGCGGGGACGAGCAGTACTTC	CASSTGTGGDEQYF
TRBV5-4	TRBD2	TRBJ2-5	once	TGTGCCAGCAGCCAGAGCGGGGGGGCCGACGAGACCCAGTACTTC	CASSQSGGADETQYF
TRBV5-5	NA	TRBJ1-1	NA	TGTGCCAGCAGCTTCGCACGGACAGTGAACACTGAAGCTTTCTTT	CASSFARTVNTEAFF
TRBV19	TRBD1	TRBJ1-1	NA	TGTGCCAGTAGTAACTCCAGGGGGGCGAACACTGAAGCTTTCTTT	CASSNSRGANTEAFF
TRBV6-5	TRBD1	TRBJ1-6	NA	TGTGCCAGCAGTCCCCGGACAGGGCATAATTCACCCCTCCACTTT	CASSPRTGHNSPLHF
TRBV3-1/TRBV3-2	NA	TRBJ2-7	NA	TGTGCCAGCAGCCACTCGACCTACGAGCAGTACTTC	CASSHSTYEQYF
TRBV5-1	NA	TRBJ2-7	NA	TGCGCCAGCAGCCTACAAACTGGGTCTGGAGAGCAGTACTTC	CASSLQTGSGEQYF
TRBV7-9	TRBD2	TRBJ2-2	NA	TGTGCCAGCAGCTTAAAGGGCCTAGCGGGGGACACCGGGGAGCTGTTTTTT	CASSLKGLAGDTGELFF
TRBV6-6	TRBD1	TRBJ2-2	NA	TGTGCCAGCTCAGGGACAGGGAACACCGGGGAGCTGTTTTTT	CASSGTGNTGELFF
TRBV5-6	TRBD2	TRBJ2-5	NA	TGTGCCAGCAGCTTGGTTCTAGCGGGAGAGACCCAGTACTTC	CASSLVLAGETQYF
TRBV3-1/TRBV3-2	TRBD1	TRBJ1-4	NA	TGTGCCAGCAGCCAAGGACAGGGGCGATGGGATGAAAAACTGTTTTTT	CASSQGQGRWDEKLFF